Described below is a single T cell receptor beta chain sequence and its context. There is no known antigen for this receptor. No much larger clonotype is one base removed from it; base qualities were not supplied. Trimming at the junction amounts to 3 bases on V and 4 bases on J, and the germline ends lie 6 bases apart. From cysteine to phenylalanine, the CDR3 is 12 amino acids long. The read is trimmed to its CDR3 DNA, 36 bases read in frame from base 1. According to the germline V gene, CDR1 reads KGHSH and CDR2 reads LQKENI. The data derive from a study of blood T cell repertoires in COVID-19 (dated by TCRdb to 2019 to 2021). Broadly, across the study: The collaborator samples originated in the United States, Italy and Spain and spanned the acute and convalescent phases of COVID-19. The samples were drawn from two sources: the first 160 participants of the ongoing ImmuneRACE study, and 1,254 subjects contributed by 6 global collaborators. The dataset comprised deeply sampled blood TCRbeta repertoires from subjects exposed to, actively infected with, or recovered from COVID-19. Where available, HLA class I and class II types were obtained from metadata supplied by the sample provider rather than from assay-based typing. The prospective study material was composed of cDNA or gDNA derived from T cells, B-cell-depleted T cells, or PBMCs. The sample metadata nearly always contained a de-identified subject ID, COVID-19 status, age in years and sex. The repertoires were made available in a free public database intended to serve as a resource for research on the immune response to SARS-CoV-2.

In Seattle, one collaborating source enrolled patients while the infection was active and tracked those patients longitudinally over the course of disease. Collaborating institutions collected whole blood in K2EDTA tubes following their own protocols. For TCRbeta analysis, collaborators shipped samples in one of three forms: frozen whole blood, isolated PBMCs, or DNA extracted from either of those sample types. TCRbeta CDR3 regions were amplified from genomic DNA by means of the immunoSEQ Assay, a bias-controlled multiplex PCR. Per the original workflow: Nucleated cell counts per sample were estimated from amplification of reference gene primers within the assay. Sequence reads were collapsed and filtered to measure the absolute abundance of every unique TCRbeta CDR3 rearrangement. For each sample, productive Simpson clonality was calculated by taking the square root of Simpson's diversity index across productive rearrangements. This is the immuneACCESS table as TCRdb keeps it, with only in-frame sequences that have V and J called. A part of the clones is gone; compared with another copy, unresolved V genes explain less than half, and the rest is unexplained. Clonal size and the V and J genes are those of that table, whereas D and trimming came from the DNA. The sample table lists roughly 380,000 clones, about 89% of them with a count of one. In total, the top ten clones hold about 1.4% of the sample.

On the study overall, not on this receptor specifically: The amount of clinical and demographic metadata varied by source and participant and was provided uncurated.

This sequence was found in a woman aged 40-49 years with COVID-19, enrolled during active disease. The chain was built from TRBV18 and TRBJ1-2; the D gene is unclear. Sequenced: peripheral blood. The DNA is TGTGCCAGCTCACCCTCCGGCTATGGCTACACCTTC. Its protein product is CASSPSGYGYTF. Outside the CDR3, residues come from the reference TRBV18 and TRBJ1-2 proteins, so the full variable domain is: NAGVMQNPRHLVRRRGQEARLRCSPMKGHSHVYWYRQLPEEGLKFMVYLQKENIIDESGMPKERFSAEFPKEGPSILRIQQVVRGDSAAYFCASSPSGYGYTFGSGTRLTVV.